This T cell receptor (beta chain) stems from a study of T-cell reconstitution after alpha-beta-depleted transplantation in children (dated by TCRdb to 2016 to 2017). Background on the whole study: T-cell immune reconstitution after TCRalphabeta/CD19-depleted allogeneic hematopoietic cell transplantation in children was quantitatively tracked in the study by means of TCR repertoire profiling.

From a lookup of the germline V gene, CDR1 and CDR2 are SGHTA and FQGTGA. Including the terminal cysteine and phenylalanine, the CDR3 comprises 16 residues. Only CDR3 DNA is held: 48 bases, read in frame from base 1. Between the V and J ends, shortened by 2 bases and 3 bases respectively, the junction contains 14 bases. The treatment or condition label, read with the paper, signifies: allogeneic hematopoietic cell transplantation with graft depleted of TCRalphabeta T cells and CD19 B cells. TCRalphabeta/CD19-depleted allogeneic hematopoietic cell grafts were given to the transplant recipients, all of whom were children. This clonotype was picked up many times. No cognate antigen has been identified for it. Base qualities are not at hand, and no much larger clone is one base apart. Paper-wide results and their limitations: The frequencies of hyperexpanded clones fell over the following months, and after one year, T-cell counts and TCRbeta diversity were mostly attributed to newly produced T cells. In some patients, high TCRbeta diversity at day 60 was attributed to recipient T cells and intrathymic progenitors that had survived conditioning. About two months after transplant, the apparently early recovery of alphabetaT-cell counts reportedly depended on just several hundred clones that had expanded rapidly and came from non-depleted graft cells.

Libraries were made using PCR. The sequencer was an Illumina HiSeq 2500. TCR library preparation used molecular barcoding, with unique molecular identifiers applied to normalize quantification of the TCRbeta repertoire. The public reads were reanalyzed by TCRdb: fastp trimming at Q25, MiXCR alignment, in-frame beta chains only. Each CDR3 protein gets just one entry, which takes the most common genes and DNA from the rows behind it. For this sample the table gives nearly 200,000 distinct CDR3 sequences, of which roughly 6% were detected only once. Of the sample, about 4.4% falls within the top ten clones.

Sequenced material: PBMCs, taken before TCRalphabeta/CD19-depleted stem cell transplant. This TCR came from a girl under three years old with combined immunodeficiency, due to receive a stem cell transplant. In this chain, TRBV7-3 is recombined with TRBJ2-1, and perhaps TRBD1 as D gene, on 6 matching bases. Here is the DNA: TGTGCCAGCAGCTTAGCCAACAGGGTTAGCTACAATGAGCAGTTCTTC. This is translated as CASSLANRVSYNEQFF.